A single sample gave rise to the 29 T cell receptor beta chains below, sequenced in a study of blood T cell repertoires in COVID-19. Here immunoSEQ multiplex PCR was the method, and the copy in TCRdb shows in-frame clones only, minus some. The table includes about 160,000 clones, about 86% detected once. Sequencing used peripheral blood. The receptors stem from a woman in her 70s with COVID-19, enrolled during active disease.

The CDR3 region is CASSLVWDSYSNQPQHF. The CDR3 region has the DNA TGTGCCAGCAGCTTGGTATGGGACAGTTATAGCAATCAGCCCCAGCATTTT. V usage is TRBV5-8 and J usage is TRBJ1-5, with TRBD1 matching over 7 bases. Trimming took 0 bases from V and 0 from J; bases not matched to a gene: 6. CDR3 length equals 17 residues. Germline assignment: CDR1 SGHTS and CDR2 YDEGEE.

In nucleotides, the CDR3 is TGCAGCGTGGCGCAGACACCCAACACTGAAGCTTTCTTT. Amino acid sequence: CSVAQTPNTEAFF. This chain connects TRBV29-1 to TRBJ1-1; no clear D. V lost 6 bases and J 2 bases, leaving 13 bases between the germline ends. Germline-derived CDR1 and CDR2 are SQVTM and ANQGSEA. The CDR3 loop spans 13 amino acids.

A remark on this clone: This specimen includes other DNA sequences encoding the same CDR3. J is TRBJ1-5 and V is TRBV3-1 (or the pseudogene TRBV3-2); 11 nucleotides align to TRBD1. The germline CDR1 and CDR2 sequences are LGHDT and YNNKEL (reference sequence). The CDR3 consists of 15 residues. Losses at the gene ends were 5 bases for V and 4 bases for J; bases not matched to a gene: 4. DNA for the CDR3: TGTGCCAGCAGCTTGGGGACAGGGGGAAATCAGCCCCAGCATTTT. Protein sequence: CASSLGTGGNQPQHF.

This chain connects TRBV7-6 to TRBJ2-4; 14 nucleotides match TRBD2. With 5 bases clipped from V and 15 bases from J, the junction kept 9 bases outside the gene matches. The CDR3 runs 14 residues. Germline V gene lookup returns CDR1 SGHVS and CDR2 FNYEAQ. This CDR3 reads CASSPGLAGGRLYF. The DNA for the CDR3 is TGTGCCAGCAGCCCAGGACTAGCGGGGGGTCGTCTGTACTTC.

This chain uses TRBV19 with TRBJ2-7; D might be TRBD1 (5 bases). Trimming pared 2 bases from V and 5 bases from J, leaving 13 bases between. This CDR3 comprises 14 residues. The germline V gene encodes CDR1 LNHDA and CDR2 SQIVND (reference sequence). The chain's CDR3 is CASSITPGLHEQYF. The CDR3, as DNA: TGTGCCAGTAGTATAACCCCAGGGCTCCACGAGCAGTACTTC.

The chain combines TRBV14 with TRBJ2-3; 9 positions agree with TRBD2. Germline V gene lookup returns CDR1 SGHDN and CDR2 FVKESK. This CDR3 spans 15 amino acids. Losses at the gene ends were 4 bases for V and 4 bases for J; bases not matched to a gene: 6. In nucleotides, the CDR3 is TGTGCCAGCAGCCTATCAGCGGGGGGTGCAGATACGCAGTATTTT. Amino acids: CASSLSAGGADTQYF.

The J gene is TRBJ2-1, the V gene TRBV2; no definite D call. The CDR3 runs to 13 residues. Germline V gene data show CDR1 as SNHLY and CDR2 as FYNNEI. V gave up 2 bases and J gave up 4 bases, with 6 bases separating them. Here the CDR3 reads CASSEPDYNEQFF. The CDR3 nucleotides read TGTGCCAGCAGTGAACCAGATTACAATGAGCAGTTCTTC.

The chain is built from TRBV3-1 (or the pseudogene TRBV3-2) and TRBJ2-3; TRBD1 is a possible D gene (6 bases). This CDR3 comprises 16 residues. The germline V gene encodes CDR1 LGHDT and CDR2 YNNKEL (reference sequence). The V end lost 6 bases, the J end lost 3 bases, and 19 bases lay between the germline ends. This chain's CDR3 is CASRRRGQGLTDTQYF. The CDR3 region has the DNA TGTGCCAGCAGACGGCGCGGGCAGGGGCTAACAGATACGCAGTATTTT.

This sequence joins TRBV6-5 and TRBJ1-1; unclear D gene. CDR3 length equals 13 residues. Trimming removed 8 bases from V and 7 bases from J, with 17 bases in between. CDR1 is MNHEY, CDR2 SVGAGI, per germline. The CDR3 loop reads CASRRVTVDEAFF. The CDR3 DNA follows: TGTGCCAGCCGCCGGGTGACGGTTGATGAAGCTTTCTTT.

The chain links TRBV4-2 to TRBJ2-3; 11 bases match TRBD2. This CDR3 has 17 residues. CDR1 is LGHNA, CDR2 YNFKEQ, per germline. V lost 2 bases, J lost 2 bases, and 6 bases stayed unmatched. This CDR3 is CASSQTTLAGDTDTQYF. The CDR3 DNA follows: TGTGCCAGCAGCCAAACTACACTAGCGGGGGACACAGATACGCAGTATTTT.

The V gene is TRBV28, the J gene TRBJ1-4, with TRBD1 matching over 9 bases. The CDR3 is 15 residues long. In germline, CDR1 is MDHEN, CDR2 SYDVKM. V dropped 4 bases and J dropped 5; count of bases not matched to a gene: 5. CDR3: CASSYRGTGNEKLFF. In DNA form, the CDR3 reads TGTGCCAGCAGTTATCGCGGGACAGGGAATGAAAAACTGTTTTTT. The complete variable domain, with remaining parts taken from reference TRBV28 and TRBJ1-4, reads DVKVTQSSRYLVKRTGEKVFLECVQDMDHENMFWYRQDPGLGLRLIYFSYDVKMKEKGDIPEGYSVSREKKERFSLILESASTNQTSMYLCASSYRGTGNEKLFFGSGTQLSVL.

The V and J genes are TRBV7-3 and TRBJ1-1, with a tentative D call TRBD1 (6 bases). CDR1 SGHTA and CDR2 FQGTGA come from the germline V gene. V lost 3 bases and J lost 7, with 15 bases in between. CDR3 size: 14 residues. This CDR3 reads CASSFGAGAYEAFF. In DNA form, the CDR3 reads TGTGCCAGCAGCTTCGGCGCAGGGGCATATGAAGCTTTCTTT.

This clone occurred once. V and J are TRBV28 and TRBJ2-7; TRBD1 aligns across 7 bases. Germline CDR1 is MDHEN and CDR2 is SYDVKM. V dropped 5 bases and J dropped 1; count of bases not matched to a gene: 5. This CDR3 region has 14 residues. As DNA, the CDR3 is TGTGCCAGCAGTAAAGACAGGGTTTCCTACGAGCAGTACTTC. Encoded protein: CASSKDRVSYEQYF.

V and J are TRBV5-4 and TRBJ2-7, with 8 bases identical to TRBD1. The V segment lost 4 bases and the J segment 3 bases; nucleotides outside the gene matches: 3. The CDR3 has 13 amino acids. In germline, CDR1 is SGHNT, CDR2 YYREEE (reference sequence). CDR3 nucleotides: TGTGCCAGCAGCCGTGGGACAGGCTACGAGCAGTACTTC. The encoded protein is CASSRGTGYEQYF.

The chain links TRBV3-1 (or the pseudogene TRBV3-2) to TRBJ2-1, with 7 bases fitting TRBD1. The V gene's germline CDR1 is LGHDT and CDR2 YNNKEL (reference sequence). The CDR3 is made up of 13 amino acids. The trim removed 0 bases at V and 12 bases at J, leaving 5 bases unmatched. The CDR3 here is CASSQDGQVGQFF. CDR3 DNA sequence: TGTGCCAGCAGCCAAGACGGACAGGTGGGGCAGTTCTTC.

This clone was seen only a few times. J is TRBJ1-5 and V is TRBV6-5; D not resolved. This CDR3 is 13 amino acids long. The V and J ends lost 4 bases and 4 bases respectively, with 8 bases between them. CDR1 and CDR2 from the germline V gene are MNHEY and SVGAGI. The CDR3 region has the DNA TGTGCCAGCAGTTCGACAAAGAATCAGCCCCAGCATTTT. It translates to CASSSTKNQPQHF.

V gene TRBV5-1 combines with J gene TRBJ2-1; 9 bases match TRBD1. Germline V gives CDR1 SGHRS, CDR2 YFSETQ. The CDR3 length is 15 residues. J gave up 8 bases and V 0 bases, and 6 bases lay outside the gene matches. CDR3 residues: CASSLEGQGIDEQFF. CDR3 DNA sequence: TGCGCCAGCAGCTTGGAGGGACAGGGTATCGATGAGCAGTTCTTC.

The V and J genes are TRBV7-7 and TRBJ1-3; D gene unclear. V was clipped by 6 bases and J by 0 bases, with 15 bases between them. The germline CDR1 and CDR2 sequences are SSHAT and FNYEAQ (reference sequence). This CDR3 contains 16 residues. The CDR3 nucleotides are TGTGCCAGCAGACGGGTCCTTCCTAGCTCTGGAAACACCATATATTTT. Protein product: CASRRVLPSSGNTIYF. Using reference TRBV7-7 and TRBJ1-3 for the parts outside the CDR3, the full variable domain is GAGVSQSPRYKVTKRGQDVTLRCDPISSHATLYWYQQALGQGPEFLTYFNYEAQPDKSGLPSDRFSAERPEGSISTLTIQRTEQRDSAMYRCASRRVLPSSGNTIYFGEGSWLTVV.

This clone was observed a single time. The chain couples TRBV28 to TRBJ2-7; 13 nucleotides line up with TRBD2. V was pared by 6 bases and J by 1 base, with 6 bases of the junction left unmatched. This CDR3 contains 16 residues. Per the germline V gene, CDR1 is MDHEN and CDR2 is SYDVKM. The CDR3 is CASRPGLAGVSYEQYF. As DNA, the CDR3 is TGTGCCAGCAGGCCTGGACTAGCGGGGGTTTCCTACGAGCAGTACTTC. The full variable domain, completed using reference TRBV28 and TRBJ2-7, is DVKVTQSSRYLVKRTGEKVFLECVQDMDHENMFWYRQDPGLGLRLIYFSYDVKMKEKGDIPEGYSVSREKKERFSLILESASTNQTSMYLCASRPGLAGVSYEQYFGPGTRLTVT.

The V call is TRBV12-3 or TRBV12-4, the J call TRBJ1-5; tentative D call: TRBD1 (6 bases). The V and J ends lost 6 bases and 1 base respectively, with 7 bases between them. This CDR3 contains 13 residues. CDR3 DNA: TGTGCCAGCAGCCAGGGGAGCAATCAGCCCCAGCATTTT. Translating it yields CASSQGSNQPQHF.

The V gene is TRBV25-1, the J gene TRBJ2-7; 7 nucleotides align to TRBD1. Trimming cost V 4 bases and J 2 bases; bases outside gene matches: 8. CDR1 is MGHDK and CDR2 is SYGVNS in the germline V gene. CDR3 length: 15 amino acids. In DNA, the CDR3 is TGTGCCAGCAGTGGATACAGGGGTTCGACCTACGAGCAGTACTTC. Its translation is CASSGYRGSTYEQYF.

The rearrangement links TRBV5-1 to TRBJ1-4; D is perhaps TRBD1 (6 bases). V was clipped by 3 bases and J by 8 bases, with 11 bases between them. This CDR3 has 13 amino acids. The germline CDR1 and CDR2 sequences are SGHRS and YFSETQ. DNA of the CDR3: TGCGCCAGCAGCTCTGTCCAGGGGGAAAAACTGTTTTTT. This gives the protein CASSSVQGEKLFF.

This sequence joins TRBV5-1 and TRBJ2-5; maybe TRBD2 (6 bases). Germline V CDR1 and CDR2: SGHRS, YFSETQ. The V gene lost 1 base and the J gene lost 6 bases, with 16 bases spanning the gap. The CDR3 is 15 residues long. CDR3 DNA sequence: TGCGCCAGCAGCTTGCTCGGCGGGGATGGGCAGACCCAGTACTTC. It yields the protein CASSLLGGDGQTQYF.

The chain carries TRBV28 and TRBJ2-1, with 7 positions matching TRBD2. This CDR3 has 14 residues. J gave up 5 bases and V 7 bases, and 8 bases lay outside the gene matches. Germline CDR1 and CDR2: MDHEN and SYDVKM. The CDR3 here is CASTSGTNNNEQFF. The CDR3 coding sequence is TGTGCCAGCACCTCCGGGACTAACAACAATGAGCAGTTCTTC.

There are a few counts of this clone. The CDR3 loop is CASSVAGNTIYF. The CDR3 nucleotides are TGTGCCAGCAGCGTCGCAGGGAACACCATATATTTT. V is TRBV9 and J is TRBJ1-3, with D possibly matching TRBD1 (5 bases). The V and J ends lost 2 bases and 7 bases respectively, with 7 bases between them. Germline V gene lookup returns CDR1 SGDLS and CDR2 YYNGEE. CDR3 length: 12 amino acids.

The DNA of the CDR3 is TGTGCCAGCAGCTTGGCCATACAGGGGGCCTCTGGAAACACCATATATTTT. It specifies CASSLAIQGASGNTIYF. This chain uses TRBV5-5 with TRBJ1-3; 9 positions agree with TRBD1. The ends lost 0 bases at V and 0 bases at J; junction bases unmatched: 4. CDR3 length: 17 residues. CDR1 is SGHKS and CDR2 is YYEKEE in the germline V gene (reference sequence).

The rearrangement links TRBV19 to TRBJ2-7; 12 nucleotides line up with TRBD2. Germline loops: CDR1 LNHDA, CDR2 SQIVND (reference sequence). CDR3 length equals 15 residues. Losses at the gene ends were 6 bases for V and 3 bases for J; bases not matched to a gene: 6. The CDR3 reads CASRKMTSGGYEQYF. CDR3 in DNA: TGTGCCAGTAGGAAGATGACTAGCGGGGGCTACGAGCAGTACTTC.

The rearrangement uses TRBV30 and TRBJ1-2; the D is unclear. Per germline, CDR1 GTSNPN and CDR2 SVGIG (reference sequence). With 2 bases removed from V and 7 bases from J, the gap between germline ends came to 11 bases. This CDR3 has 12 amino acids. The chain's CDR3 is CAWSSGKLGYTF. The CDR3 region has the DNA TGTGCCTGGAGTTCCGGGAAGCTTGGCTACACCTTC.

Only one count was recorded for this clone. V usage is TRBV5-6 and J usage is TRBJ1-6, with D hard to call. Germline V gene lookup returns CDR1 SGHDT and CDR2 YYEEEE. The CDR3 spans 12 residues. V gave up 0 bases and J gave up 16 bases, with 11 bases separating them. CDR3 residues: CASSLAFGELHF. CDR3 in DNA: TGTGCCAGCAGCTTGGCGTTCGGGGAGCTCCACTTT.